This T cell receptor (beta chain) stems from a study of T cells in localized non-small cell lung cancer. The CDR3 extends over 14 amino acids. In germline, CDR1 is LNHDA, CDR2 SQIVND (reference sequence). Clones were sequenced by immunoSEQ multiplex PCR, and TCRdb holds only the in-frame ones, with some missing. The table has 1,700 or so clones, 22% seen once. For this clone: A junction end diverges from the germline sequence, so it may reflect a read error.

This sequence was found in a man aged 40 to 70 with stage II lung adenocarcinoma. The material was normal lung tissue next to the tumor, obtained before any cancer treatment. The genes are TRBV19 and TRBJ1-1, with D maybe TRBD1 (6 bases). CDR3 sequence reads: CASSLDRKNTEAFF. In DNA form, the CDR3 reads TGTGCCAGTAGTTTAGACAGGAAGAACACTGAAGCTTTCTTT.